This T cell receptor beta chain was found in a study of beta chain features in type 1 diabetes. Overall study results and limits: In all four CD4+ subsets, TCRB CDR3 length was significantly, moderately reduced in type 1 diabetes.

V was pared by 0 bases and J by 2 bases, with 7 bases between. The germline CDR1 and CDR2 sequences are SGHRS and YFSETQ. The CDR3 runs to 14 residues. On this clone itself: Its specificity is not known.

A CD45RO/CCR7/CD25/CD127/CD95/CD27 panel sorted naive, central memory, regulatory and stem cell-like memory CD4+ cells. Post-sort purity exceeded 95% for all sorted populations. Sequencing targeted expressed TCRB transcripts, as all isolated RNA had been reverse transcribed. About 3.6 million reads was the average for naive, central memory and regulatory T cell samples. Data came from immunoSEQ multiplex PCR; TCRdb stores just in-frame clones and leaves some out. The data hold nearly 350,000 clones, with 9.3% observed a single time. The sequence was obtained from a man aged 30 to 45 with type 1 diabetes. J is TRBJ2-3 and V is TRBV5-1, with D unresolved. What was sequenced was central memory CD4+ T cells from blood. The CDR3 protein is CASSLGENTDTQYF. CDR3 coding DNA: TGCGCCAGCAGCTTGGGCGAAAACACAGATACGCAGTATTTT.